The text below deals with one T cell receptor beta chain. The data were obtained in a study of blood T cell repertoires in COVID-19. Study-wide context: T cells, B-cell-depleted T cells, or PBMCs provided the cDNA or gDNA that served as material.

Cohorts were determined from participant-reported clinical history. There are 15 residues in the CDR3. The V gene lost 3 bases and the J gene lost 0 bases, with 6 bases spanning the gap. The V gene's germline CDR1 is LGHDT and CDR2 YNNKEL (reference sequence). Method: immunoSEQ multiplex PCR; TCRdb's copy keeps in-frame clones and lacks some. The data contain some 320,000 clones, around nine tenths of them singletons. The receptor was isolated from a man between 60 and 75 years old who had recovered from COVID-19. This chain joins TRBV3-1 (or the pseudogene TRBV3-2) and TRBJ2-6, with D perhaps matching TRBD2 (5 bases). The specimen sequenced was PBMCs or T cells enriched from blood (not recorded which). The CDR3 reads CASSHLASGANVLTF. CDR3 in DNA: TGTGCCAGCAGCCACCTAGCCTCTGGGGCCAACGTCCTGACTTTC.